This entry concerns a single T cell receptor beta chain. Primers for the PCR totalled 60 Vbeta and 13 Jbeta. Data came from immunoSEQ multiplex PCR; TCRdb stores just in-frame clones and leaves some out. The sample has around 93,000 clones; 80% to 90% are singletons. This specimen belongs to a study of cytomegalovirus exposure and HLA in healthy donors. The CDR3 is made up of 13 amino acids. V dropped 7 bases and J dropped 5; count of bases not matched to a gene: 3. Germline V gene data show CDR1 as SQVTM and CDR2 as ANQGSEA. The V gene is TRBV29-1, the J gene TRBJ2-3, with 13 bases fitting TRBD2. This TCR was recovered from a man aged 25 to 40 in good health and CMV-seropositive. Specimen: PBMCs. CDR3 protein: CSGRLAGGDTQYF. The CDR3 region has the DNA TGCAGCGGGCGACTAGCGGGAGGAGATACGCAGTATTTT.